The 27 T cell receptor beta chains below come from one sample, sequenced in a study of breast tumors, draining lymph nodes, adjacent tissues. Using its own MiXCR run on the multiplex PCR reads, TCRdb lists one record per CDR3 protein. The sample includes some 150,000 distinct CDR3 sequences, approximately 30% of them seen just once. Samples came from axillary lymph nodes draining the breast cancer. Sequenced sample: axillary lymph node tissue. Receptors were obtained from a female donor with breast cancer. Some clones in this sample may be carry-over from other donors' samples.

Comments on this clonotype: A read error is possible here, since a much larger clone lies one base away. This chain joins TRBV13 and TRBJ2-5; D unresolved. The CDR3 covers 14 residues. Trimming stripped 3 bases from V and 6 bases from J, with 14 bases between. From germline, CDR1 is PRHDT and CDR2 FYEKMQ (reference sequence). As DNA, the CDR3 is TGTGCCAGCAGCTTGCGGTCCGGTGCAAAGACCCAGTACTTC. Its translation is CASSLRSGAKTQYF.

The sample holds many counts of this clonotype. The V gene is TRBV7-6, the J gene TRBJ1-3, with D perhaps matching TRBD1 (5 bases). The CDR3 is made up of 16 amino acids. V lost 1 base, J lost 1 base, and 11 bases lay in between. The germline V gene has CDR1 SGHVS and CDR2 FNYEAQ. The CDR3 DNA follows: TGTGCCAGCAGCTTAGACCCAGAGGGGTCTGGAAACACCATATATTTT. This encodes CASSLDPEGSGNTIYF. Drawing the rest from reference TRBV7-6 and TRBJ1-3, the complete variable domain is GAGVSQSPRYKVTKRGQDVALRCDPISGHVSLYWYRQALGQGPEFLTYFNYEAQQDKSGLPNDRFSAERPEGSISTLTIQRTEQRDSAMYRCASSLDPEGSGNTIYFGEGSWLTVV.

This clonotype was recorded at least ten times. The rearrangement uses TRBV7-6 and TRBJ2-7, with D hard to call. The CDR3 is made up of 12 amino acids. Germline V lookup: CDR1 SGHVS, CDR2 FNYEAQ. Between the trimmed V and J ends, which lost 4 bases and 3 bases, there was a span of 7 bases. The CDR3 DNA follows: TGTGCCAGCAGCTCCGACGGCTACGAGCAGTACTTC. This codes for CASSSDGYEQYF.

The chain links TRBV20-1 to TRBJ1-1; perhaps TRBD1 as D (5 bases). Trimming cost V 7 bases and J 6 bases, with 15 bases left between them. The CDR3 has 12 residues. Germline V gene lookup returns CDR1 DFQATT and CDR2 SNEGSKA (reference sequence). CDR3: CSVREGDAEAFF. CDR3 in DNA: TGCAGTGTTAGGGAAGGGGATGCTGAAGCTTTCTTT.

As regards this clonotype: A much larger clone lies a single base off, so this may be a read error. The CDR3 protein is CASSQEWTEAFF. The CDR3 DNA sequence: TGTGCCAGCAGCCAGGAATGGACTGAAGCTTTCTTT. The chain uses TRBV7-9 and TRBJ1-1; D is uncertain. Germline lookup yields CDR1 SEHNR and CDR2 FQNEAQ (reference sequence). V was cut by 5 bases and J by 5 bases, with 9 bases left in between. This CDR3 spans 12 amino acids. Together with reference TRBV7-9 and TRBJ1-1, the CDR3 gives the full variable domain: DTGVSQNPRHKITKRGQNVTFRCDPISEHNRLYWYRQTLGQGPEFLTYFQNEAQLEKSRLLSDRFSAERPKGSFSTLEIQRTEQGDSAMYLCASSQEWTEAFFGQGTRLTVV.

The V call is TRBV20-1, the J call TRBJ2-3, with 9 positions matching TRBD2. The CDR3 runs 15 residues. The germline gives CDR1 DFQATT, CDR2 SNEGSKA (reference sequence). Germline trimming cut 3 bases from V and 7 bases from J; bases unmatched to any gene: 11. CDR3 region: CSARQVGLADNTQYF. As DNA, the CDR3 is TGCAGTGCTAGGCAAGTGGGACTAGCCGATAATACGCAGTATTTT.

About this clonotype itself: Given the absence of the conserved phenylalanine or tryptophan at the CDR3 end, a read error is likely. V is TRBV3-1 and J is TRBJ1-3; D possibly corresponds to TRBD1 (5 bases). Deletions cut 3 bases from V and 2 bases from J, with 5 bases between. In germline, CDR1 is LGHDT, CDR2 YNNKEL (reference sequence). The CDR3 runs 13 residues. The CDR3 protein is CASSQGPGNTIYL. The CDR3 DNA reads TGTGCCAGCAGCCAGGGGCCTGGAAACACCATATATCTT.

Of note for this clonotype: The junction shows a germline mismatch at one end, possibly a read error. The chain combines TRBV15 with TRBJ2-3; 12 bases align to TRBD2. Germline CDR1 LNHNV, CDR2 YYDKDF (reference sequence). The CDR3 is 17 amino acids. This chain's CDR3 is CATSTELLAGGTDAQYF. DNA of the CDR3: TGTGCCACCAGCACCGAATTACTAGCGGGGGGAACAGATGCGCAGTATTTC.

This clonotype has ten or more counts. The J gene is TRBJ1-4, the V gene TRBV18, with D tentatively TRBD1 (6 bases). V was trimmed by 2 bases and J by 10 bases, leaving 23 bases between them. CDR1 KGHSH and CDR2 LQKENI come from the germline V gene. CDR3 length: 17 residues. In DNA form, the CDR3 reads TGTGCCAGCTCACCAGTCTCAGGGGATACGTGGAAGGGAAAACTGTTTTTT. Translated: CASSPVSGDTWKGKLFF. Based on the CDR3 plus reference TRBV18 and TRBJ1-4, the full variable domain is NAGVMQNPRHLVRRRGQEARLRCSPMKGHSHVYWYRQLPEEGLKFMVYLQKENIIDESGMPKERFSAEFPKEGPSILRIQQVVRGDSAAYFCASSPVSGDTWKGKLFFGSGTQLSVL.

In this sample, this clonotype turned up many times. The J gene is TRBJ2-1, the V gene TRBV19; 7 bases map to TRBD1. V shed 6 bases, J shed 3 bases, and the junction held 5 bases outside the gene matches. Germline V lookup: CDR1 LNHDA, CDR2 SQIVND (reference sequence). This CDR3 comprises 14 residues. The CDR3: CASRGDSVYNEQFF. CDR3 coding DNA: TGTGCCAGTAGAGGGGACAGTGTCTACAATGAGCAGTTCTTC.

The sample holds many counts of this clonotype. The chain employs TRBV9 and TRBJ2-1; TRBD1 or TRBD2 may be the D gene (5 bases each). Trimming stripped 3 bases from V and 7 bases from J, with 17 bases between. Germline CDR1 reads SGDLS; CDR2 reads YYNGEE. The CDR3 contains 15 residues. CDR3 DNA sequence: TGTGCCAGCAGCGAGACGGGACGTCGGGATAATGAGCAGTTCTTC. Protein: CASSETGRRDNEQFF. Filled out from reference TRBV9 and TRBJ2-1, the complete variable domain reads DSGVTQTPKHLITATGQRVTLRCSPRSGDLSVYWYQQSLDQGLQFLIQYYNGEERAKGNILERFSAQQFPDLHSELNLSSLELGDSALYFCASSETGRRDNEQFFGPGTRLTVL.

This clonotype was seen ten or more times. The CDR3 DNA reads as TGTGCCAGCAGCGTAGGGACGAGCGGGGGGACAGATACGCAGTATTTT. Translation gives CASSVGTSGGTDTQYF. V usage is TRBV9 and J usage is TRBJ2-3; TRBD2 agrees at 9 bases. The CDR3 has 16 amino acids. The ends lost 0 bases at V and 3 bases at J; junction bases unmatched: 5. The germline V gene encodes CDR1 SGDLS and CDR2 YYNGEE.

Regarding this clonotype: One end of the junction does not line up with germline, which may come from a read error. This chain joins TRBV14 and TRBJ2-3; TRBD1 or TRBD2 may be the D gene (6 bases each). Germline V gives CDR1 SGHDN, CDR2 FVKESK. The CDR3 is made up of 15 amino acids. In DNA form, the CDR3 reads TGTGCCAGCGGCCAAGATTTTCGTAGGGGGGACACGCAGTATTTT. Translated: CASGQDFRRGDTQYF.

The chain couples TRBV20-1 to TRBJ2-5; D gene ambiguous. The CDR3 runs to 12 residues. Germline V gene sequence: CDR1 DFQATT, CDR2 SNEGSKA (reference sequence). Trimming took off 4 bases at V and 4 bases at J, with 10 bases between the two ends. The CDR3 is CSAIKTIETQYF. The CDR3 DNA sequence: TGCAGTGCTATCAAGACGATAGAGACCCAGTACTTC.

The chain has TRBV7-2 and TRBJ1-3; 7 positions match TRBD1. Germline V gene sequence: CDR1 SGHTA, CDR2 FQGNSA. This CDR3 has 18 amino acids. The junction had 13 bases not matched to a gene; V was cut back by 5 bases and J by 0 bases. The CDR3 sequence is CASSPVTGALVSGNTIYF. As DNA, the CDR3 is TGTGCCAGCAGCCCTGTAACAGGGGCCCTGGTCTCTGGAAACACCATATATTTT.

This clonotype is a singleton in its sample. V is TRBV7-8 and J is TRBJ1-5, with 8 bases identical to TRBD1. The CDR3 runs 16 residues. After removal of 5 bases from V and 5 bases from J, the junction contained 11 bases not matched to a gene. Per germline, CDR1 SGHVS and CDR2 FQNEAQ. The CDR3 sequence is CASSARDRQCDQPQHF. The CDR3 DNA is TGTGCCAGCAGCGCCCGGGACAGGCAGTGCGATCAGCCCCAGCATTTT.

This clonotype appeared many times. The chain combines TRBV11-1 with TRBJ2-5; weak D call: TRBD1 (5 bases). CDR1 and CDR2 from the germline V gene are SGHAT and FQDESV (reference sequence). The V end was cut by 5 bases, the J end by 5 bases, with 21 bases between. The CDR3 length is 16 residues. The CDR3 protein is CASSPLGQGQWETQYF. CDR3 coding DNA: TGTGCCAGCAGCCCCCTCGGCCAGGGCCAGTGGGAGACCCAGTACTTC.

This clonotype appeared many times. The V and J genes are TRBV5-1 and TRBJ2-1; 7 bases agree with TRBD1. This CDR3 spans 18 amino acids. Trimming took 4 bases from V and 10 from J; bases not matched to a gene: 23. Germline V CDR1 and CDR2: SGHRS, YFSETQ. The CDR3 protein is CASSKQSDRWGSLGEQFF. The DNA of the CDR3 is TGCGCCAGCAGCAAGCAATCGGACAGGTGGGGATCGTTGGGGGAGCAGTTCTTC.

This clonotype occurred many times. The chain carries TRBV29-1 and TRBJ2-7; 10 nucleotides match TRBD1. The CDR3 is 15 amino acids. Looked up from germline, CDR1 is SQVTM and CDR2 is ANQGSEA. The J segment lost 6 bases and the V segment lost 7 bases, leaving 15 bases of the junction unmatched. CDR3 in amino acids: CSAGGTGALKGEQYF. CDR3 coding DNA: TGCAGCGCCGGGGGGACAGGGGCCTTGAAGGGCGAGCAGTACTTC.

The V and J genes are TRBV5-6 and TRBJ2-3; 9 nucleotides agree with TRBD2. Trimming removed 2 bases from V and 4 bases from J; junction bases left unmatched: 8. The CDR3 consists of 16 residues. Germline V lookup: CDR1 SGHDT, CDR2 YYEEEE. CDR3 coding DNA: TGTGCCAGCAGCTTAGGGGCGGCGGGAGGGGCAGATACGCAGTATTTT. Translation gives CASSLGAAGGADTQYF.

This clonotype was detected a few times. A much larger clonotype is one base distant, so this may be a read error. For the CDR3, the DNA is TGTGCCAGCAGCGTAACTAGGGAGGCTAACTATGGCTCCACCTTC. The encoded protein is CASSVTREANYGSTF. The chain has TRBV9 and TRBJ1-2; no clear D. This CDR3 is built from 15 residues. CDR1 and CDR2 from the germline V gene are SGDLS and YYNGEE.

In the case of this clonotype: One base away lies a much larger clone, so this may be a sequencing read error. The chain joins TRBV9 to TRBJ2-1; 11 nucleotides match TRBD2. The CDR3 is 15 residues long. Germline V gives CDR1 SGDLS, CDR2 YYNGEE. The CDR3: CASCVVAGGDTEQFF. The CDR3, as DNA: TGTGCCAGCTGCGTAGTAGCGGGAGGGGATACTGAGCAGTTCTTC. The complete variable domain, with remaining parts taken from reference TRBV9 and TRBJ2-1, reads DSGVTQTPKHLITATGQRVTLRCSPRSGDLSVYWYQQSLDQGLQFLIQYYNGEERAKGNILERFSAQQFPDLHSELNLSSLELGDSALYFCASCVVAGGDTEQFFGPGTRLTVL.

This clonotype was seen at least ten times. V and J are TRBV7-6 and TRBJ2-2; D uncertain. This CDR3 has 14 residues. Germline V gene data show CDR1 as SGHVS and CDR2 as FNYEAQ. Trimming left V 1 base short and J 7 bases short, with 10 bases between. In nucleotides, the CDR3 is TGTGCCAGCAGCTTAGAAGTAAATGACGGGGAGCTGTTTTTT. Its protein product is CASSLEVNDGELFF. The whole variable domain, remainder taken from reference TRBV7-6 and TRBJ2-2, is GAGVSQSPRYKVTKRGQDVALRCDPISGHVSLYWYRQALGQGPEFLTYFNYEAQQDKSGLPNDRFSAERPEGSISTLTIQRTEQRDSAMYRCASSLEVNDGELFFGEGSRLTVL.

This clonotype was counted many times. The chain joins TRBV6-5 to TRBJ2-7, with TRBD2 as a possible D gene (6 bases). Germline V gene sequence: CDR1 MNHEY, CDR2 SVGAGI. The V and J ends lost 7 bases and 5 bases respectively, with 12 bases between them. The CDR3 runs to 12 residues. The CDR3 spells CASTSGVDEQYF. CDR3 sequence (DNA): TGTGCCAGCACCTCGGGAGTGGACGAGCAGTACTTC.

The gene calls are TRBV28 and TRBJ1-2; no reliable D call. Looked up from germline, CDR1 is MDHEN and CDR2 is SYDVKM. V lost 10 bases and J lost 9, with 15 bases in between. There are 11 residues in the CDR3. The CDR3 reads CATLRPGSYTF. DNA for the CDR3: TGTGCCACCCTCCGTCCCGGAAGCTACACCTTC.

Notes on this clonotype: A much more abundant neighbour one base away suggests this may be a read error. The J gene is TRBJ2-1, the V gene TRBV28; no definite D call. Germline V gene data show CDR1 as MDHEN and CDR2 as SYDVKM. There are 12 residues in the CDR3. The CDR3: CASSPLTGEQSF. In nucleotides, the CDR3 is TGTGCCAGCAGTCCGTTAACTGGTGAGCAGTCCTTC.

This clonotype was seen many times. A read error may account for a junction end that differs from germline. The chain employs TRBV6-2 or TRBV6-3 and TRBJ2-5; D possibly corresponds to TRBD2 (5 bases). The CDR3 extends over 11 amino acids. Germline CDR1 is MNHEY and CDR2 is SVGEGT. The CDR3 sequence is CASSYSGEPFF. In DNA form, the CDR3 reads TGTGCCAGCAGTTACTCCGGGGAACCCTTCTTC.